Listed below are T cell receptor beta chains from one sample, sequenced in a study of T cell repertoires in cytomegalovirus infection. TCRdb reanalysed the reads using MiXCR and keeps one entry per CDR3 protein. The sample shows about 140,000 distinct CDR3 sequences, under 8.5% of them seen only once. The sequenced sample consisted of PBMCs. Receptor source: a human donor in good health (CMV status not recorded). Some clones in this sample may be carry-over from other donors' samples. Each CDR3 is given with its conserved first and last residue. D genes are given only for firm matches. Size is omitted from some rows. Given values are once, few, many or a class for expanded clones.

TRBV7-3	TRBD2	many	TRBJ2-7	TGTGCCAGCAGCCGTAGCGGGGCCGACTACGAGCAGTACTTC	CASSRSGADYEQYF
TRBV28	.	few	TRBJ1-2	TGTGCCAGCGAAGGCAATAACTATGGCTACACCTTC	CASEGNNYGYTF
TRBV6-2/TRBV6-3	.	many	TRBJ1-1	TGTGCCAGCAGAGGACAGACGATGAACACTGAAGCTTTCTTT	CASRGQTMNTEAFF
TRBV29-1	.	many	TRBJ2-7	TGCAGCGGAAGGACTGTCTACGAGCAGTACTTC	CSGRTVYEQYF
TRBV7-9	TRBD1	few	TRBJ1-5	TGTGCCAGCAGCTTAGAACAGGGGGTTGGCCCCCAGCATTTT	CASSLEQGVGPQHF
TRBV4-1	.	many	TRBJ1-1	TGCGCCAGCAGCGTTGCTCAGGGGAACACTGAAGCTTTCTTT	CASSVAQGNTEAFF
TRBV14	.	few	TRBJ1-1	TGTGCCAGCAGCCAAGCACGAGCTAGGGGTGAAGCTTTCTTT	CASSQARARGEAFF
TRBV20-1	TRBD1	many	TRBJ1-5	TGCAGTGCTAGAAAGGGACAGTGGGATCAGCCCCAGCATTTT	CSARKGQWDQPQHF
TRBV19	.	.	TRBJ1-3	TGTGCCAGTAGCCACGACAGGAACTCTGGAAACACCATATATTTT	CASSHDRNSGNTIYF
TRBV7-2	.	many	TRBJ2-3	TGTGCCAGCAGCCCCCACCCCACAGATACGCAGTATTTT	CASSPHPTDTQYF
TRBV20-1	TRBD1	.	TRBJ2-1	TGCAGTGCTAGAGACACTGGGTACAGGGGTCACAATGAGCAGTTCTTC	CSARDTGYRGHNEQFF
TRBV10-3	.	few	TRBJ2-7	TGTGCCATCAGCAGTCAAGGGGGCTCCTACGAGCAGTACTTC	CAISSQGGSYEQYF
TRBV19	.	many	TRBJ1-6	TGTGCCAGTAGTATAGTGCGGCGAGGTTCACCCCTCCACTTT	CASSIVRRGSPLHF
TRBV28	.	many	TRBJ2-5	TGTGCCAGCAGTCAGGGACCTAACCAAGAGACCCAGTACTTC	CASSQGPNQETQYF
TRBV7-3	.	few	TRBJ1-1	TGTGCCAGCAGACAAACGGGACCGAACACTGAAGCTTTCTTT	CASRQTGPNTEAFF
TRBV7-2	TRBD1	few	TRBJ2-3	TGTGCCAGCAGTCATACTCCACAGGGGGCCTCAGATACGCAGTATTTT	CASSHTPQGASDTQYF
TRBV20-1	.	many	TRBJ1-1	TGCAGTGCTAGAGATCCAGGGAGGCGCGTCACTGAAGCTTTCTTT	CSARDPGRRVTEAFF
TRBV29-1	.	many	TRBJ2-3	TGCAGCGTTGAACGGACAGCCTTAGGCACAGATACGCAGTATTTT	CSVERTALGTDTQYF
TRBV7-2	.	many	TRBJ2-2	TGTGCCAGCAGCTTAAAGTCAGGGGATACCGGGGAGCTGTTTTTT	CASSLKSGDTGELFF
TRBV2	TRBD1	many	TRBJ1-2	TGTGCCAGCAGTGATACAGGGGAGGATGGCTACACCTTC	CASSDTGEDGYTF
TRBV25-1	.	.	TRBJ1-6	TGTGCCAGCAGTGAGGGGGGAAATAATTCACCCCTCCACTTT	CASSEGGNNSPLHF
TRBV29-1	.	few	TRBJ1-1	TGCAGCGGGAAATTGGCCACTGAAGCTTTCTTT	CSGKLATEAFF
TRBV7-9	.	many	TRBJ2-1	TGTGCCAGCAGCTGGCCGGGACTTTCTACCCTCAAGCAGTACAATGAGCAGTTCTTC	CASSWPGLSTLKQYNEQFF
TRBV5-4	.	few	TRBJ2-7	TGTGCCAGCAGCCCAATCGGGGGCACCTCAACTTTCTACGAGCAGTACTTC	CASSPIGGTSTFYEQYF
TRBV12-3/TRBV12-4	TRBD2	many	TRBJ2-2	TGTGCCAGCGCGCTAGCGGGGAGGGACACCGGGGAGCTGTTTTTT	CASALAGRDTGELFF
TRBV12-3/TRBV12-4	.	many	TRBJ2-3	TGTGCCAGCAGTTTCCGGACTCCAAGCACAGATACGCAGTATTTT	CASSFRTPSTDTQYF
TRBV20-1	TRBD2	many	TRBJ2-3	TGCAGTCCCTTCGCGGGGGGGCAAGCAGATACGCAGTATTTT	CSPFAGGQADTQYF
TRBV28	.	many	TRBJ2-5	TGTGAACCCACCCCCCGGTCCGGGGAGACCCAGTACTTC	CEPTPRSGETQYF
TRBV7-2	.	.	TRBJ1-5	TGTGCCAGCAGCTTTTCGGACGGAAGCAATCAGCCCCAGCATTTT	CASSFSDGSNQPQHF
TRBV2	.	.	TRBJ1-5	TGTGCCAGCAGTGAACGACAGACATATAGCAATCAGCCCCAGCATTTT	CASSERQTYSNQPQHF
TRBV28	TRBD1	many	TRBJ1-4	TGTGCCAGCAGTTCGACAGGGGCAGAAAAACTGTTTTTT	CASSSTGAEKLFF
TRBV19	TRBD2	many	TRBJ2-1	TGTGCCAGTAGTATCCCCCGGACTAGCGGGGGACCATTTAATGAGCAGTTCTTC	CASSIPRTSGGPFNEQFF
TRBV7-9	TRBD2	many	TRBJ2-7	TGTGCCAGCAGCTTATTAGGGGGACTAGCGCAGGAGCAGTACTTC	CASSLLGGLAQEQYF
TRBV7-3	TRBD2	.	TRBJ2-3	TGTGCCAGCAGCCGTAGCGGGGATAGGAATACGCAGTATTTT	CASSRSGDRNTQYF
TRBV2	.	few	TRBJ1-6	TGTGCCAGCAGTGCGTCGCCACGGGAAAATTCACCCCTCCACTTT	CASSASPRENSPLHF
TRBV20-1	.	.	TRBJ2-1	TGCAGTGCTAGCAATAATGGTTACAATGAGCAGTTCTTC	CSASNNGYNEQFF
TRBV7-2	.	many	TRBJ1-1	TGTGCCAGCAGCTTGACTGATGCGAACACTGAAGCTTTCTTT	CASSLTDANTEAFF
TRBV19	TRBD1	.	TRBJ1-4	TGTGCCAGTAGTTGGGACAGAGAAGAAAAACTGTTTTTT	CASSWDREEKLFF
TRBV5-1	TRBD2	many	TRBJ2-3	TGCGCCAGCAGCTTCATAGCGGGGGGGCCAGATACGCAGTATTTT	CASSFIAGGPDTQYF
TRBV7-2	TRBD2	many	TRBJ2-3	TGTGCCAGCAGCTTGGGACTAGCGGGCCCCACAGATACGCAGTATTTT	CASSLGLAGPTDTQYF
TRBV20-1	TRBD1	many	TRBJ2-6	TGCAGTGCGCTACACAGGGGCCAAGGGAACTCTGGGGCCAACGTCCTGACTTTC	CSALHRGQGNSGANVLTF
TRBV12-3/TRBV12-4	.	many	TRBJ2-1	TGTGCCAGCAGTTGGGGCCCAGGCAATGAGCAGTTCTTC	CASSWGPGNEQFF
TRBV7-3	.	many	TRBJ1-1	TGTGCCAGCAGCCGGGACGGGGTAAACACTGAAGCTTTCTTT	CASSRDGVNTEAFF